The subject of this entry is one TCR beta chain. The data derive from a study of blood T cell repertoires in COVID-19. Study in general: Spain, Italy and the United States supplied samples that represented acute and convalescent COVID-19. T cells, B-cell-depleted T cells, or PBMCs supplied cDNA or gDNA.

Germline values: CDR1 KGHSH, CDR2 LQKENI. The CDR3 is 13 residues long. Germline trimming cut 4 bases from V and 7 bases from J; bases unmatched to any gene: 3. In the original processing: From reference gene primer amplification, estimates of nucleated cell counts were derived. Generated by immunoSEQ multiplex PCR, the TCRdb table keeps only in-frame clones and is missing some. The DNA gave D and trimming, while V, J and clone size come from that table. The table includes some 40,000 clones, about 80% detected once. The genes are TRBV18 and TRBJ2-1; the match to TRBD1 covers 8 bases. The sequencing input was peripheral blood. The clonotype originates from a man in his 70s with acute or convalescent COVID-19. The CDR3 nucleotides are TGTGCCAGCTCACAAGACAGGGGTAATGAGCAGTTCTTC. Protein: CASSQDRGNEQFF.